This TCR beta chain was recovered during a study of blood T cell repertoires in COVID-19. About the study: Some COVID-19 samples were acute and others convalescent; all came from the United States, Italy and Spain.

Cohorts were based on clinical histories the participants reported. Donors in Cohort 3 who had recovered were those with two negative PCRs, healthcare professional clearance, or resolution of their symptoms. Per the original methods: Nucleated cell number was recorded as an estimate derived from reference gene primer amplification. TCRdb keeps only in-frame clones here, not all; method: immunoSEQ multiplex PCR. V and J calls and clone size are those listed in that table; D and trimming were worked out from the DNA. In the table there are around 200,000 clones, roughly 85% of which are singletons. The CDR3 covers 18 residues. Germline CDR1 LNHDA, CDR2 SQIVND (reference sequence). V lost 4 bases, J lost 0 bases, and 10 bases stayed unmatched.

This chain joins TRBV19 and TRBJ1-3, with TRBD1 identical over 9 bases. The source is a man aged 40-49 years who had recovered from COVID-19. Sequencing input: PBMCs or T cells enriched from blood (not recorded which). The CDR3 sequence is CASSTDRGGPSSGNTIYF. CDR3 bases: TGTGCCAGTAGTACCGACAGGGGGGGGCCCTCCTCTGGAAACACCATATATTTT.